This T cell receptor (beta chain) was captured by sequencing in a study of blood T cell repertoires in COVID-19. Concerning this clone itself: Other DNA sequences in this sample translate to the same CDR3.

CDR3 length: 17 residues. The V gene's germline CDR1 is MNHEY and CDR2 SMNVEV (reference sequence). V lost 3 bases to trimming and J lost 1 base; unmatched junction nucleotides: 4. Here immunoSEQ multiplex PCR was the method, and the copy in TCRdb shows in-frame clones only, minus some. The data show almost 300,000 clones, with around 90% seen just once and 1% to 1.5% held by the top ten. V gene TRBV27 combines with J gene TRBJ2-2; 11 bases fit TRBD2. What was sequenced was peripheral blood. This clonotype originated in a man aged 65 to 85 with acute or convalescent COVID-19. For the CDR3, the DNA is TGTGCCAGCAGTTTGAGCGGACTAGCGGGGAACACCGGGGAGCTGTTTTTT. Translated: CASSLSGLAGNTGELFF.